A single sample gave rise to the 26 T cell receptor beta chains below, sequenced in a study of technical replicates of blood from a handful of donors (dated by TCRdb to the late 2010s). Library generation was performed with the immunoSEQ multiplex PCR assay. The immuneACCESS repertoire file appears here via TCRdb, limited to in-frame rearrangements. These files lack a portion of the clones; in checked studies, under half of the deficit traces to unresolved V genes, and the cause of the others is not known. The table for this sample lists 65,000 to 80,000 clones; about nine tenths of them were counted only once. The top ten clones comprise about 0.4% of the sample. Sequenced: T cells isolated from PBMCs. These TCRs come from a human donor in good health.

The V call is TRBV10-3, the J call TRBJ2-4; the D gene is possibly TRBD2 (5 bases). Looked up from germline, CDR1 is ENHRY and CDR2 is SYGVKD. V was cut by 0 bases and J by 5 bases, with 11 bases left in between. The length of the CDR3 is 15 residues. CDR3 bases: TGTGCCATCAGTGAGTCGGGAGAGGTTCAAAACATTCAGTACTTC. Its translation: CAISESGEVQNIQYF.

This chain connects TRBV28 to TRBJ2-7, with TRBD2 matching over 8 bases. Germline loops: CDR1 MDHEN, CDR2 SYDVKM. The ends lost 8 bases at V and 0 bases at J; junction bases unmatched: 18. The CDR3 sequence is 18 residues long. The CDR3 sequence is CASRTPVGTGRASYEQYF. In nucleotides, the CDR3 is TGTGCCAGCCGCACCCCCGTCGGCACCGGGAGGGCCTCCTACGAGCAGTACTTC.

This chain connects TRBV25-1 to TRBJ2-3, with 10 bases fitting TRBD1. CDR1 MGHDK and CDR2 SYGVNS come from the germline V gene. V lost 6 bases, J lost 6 bases, and 3 bases stayed unmatched. This CDR3 is 13 amino acids long. The CDR3 is CASRKTGGDTQYF. CDR3 DNA sequence: TGTGCCAGCAGGAAGACAGGGGGCGATACGCAGTATTTT.

The chain carries TRBV30 and TRBJ1-1; D unresolved. The CDR3 length is 13 residues. Germline V lookup: CDR1 GTSNPN, CDR2 SVGIG (reference sequence). Between the trimmed V and J ends, which lost 4 bases and 1 base, there was a span of 10 bases. The CDR3 DNA is TGTGCCTGGATTTTAAGCTGGAACACTGAAGCTTTCTTT. It translates to CAWILSWNTEAFF.

The CDR3 bases are TGTGCCAGCAGTTACGGAGCAGATAGTGAGCAGTTCTTC. It encodes CASSYGADSEQFF. V usage is TRBV6-5 and J usage is TRBJ2-1; D is uncertain. The CDR3 runs 13 residues. The germline V gene has CDR1 MNHEY and CDR2 SVGAGI. Trimming took 2 bases from V and 9 from J, leaving 11 bases between them.

This chain links TRBV7-9 with TRBJ2-2; D uncertain. The CDR3 covers 14 residues. V dropped 8 bases and J dropped 7 bases, with 17 bases sitting between them. The germline gives CDR1 SEHNR, CDR2 FQNEAQ (reference sequence). As DNA, the CDR3 is TGTGCCAGCCTTATAACGGTTTCGGGCGGGGAGCTGTTTTTT. Protein: CASLITVSGGELFF.

The chain couples TRBV19 to TRBJ2-7, with D maybe TRBD2 (5 bases). From germline, CDR1 is LNHDA and CDR2 SQIVND (reference sequence). Trimming stripped 4 bases from V and 5 bases from J, with 24 bases between. The CDR3 is 17 amino acids. CDR3 nucleotide sequence: TGTGCCAGTAGTACTAGGACGCCTGCTCGGGGTTTCGACGAGCAGTACTTC. Translating it yields CASSTRTPARGFDEQYF.

The chain carries TRBV4-1 and TRBJ2-5; possibly TRBD1 for D (5 bases). Germline assignment: CDR1 MGHRA and CDR2 YSYEKL. Trimming shortened V by 2 bases and J by 0 bases, and 7 bases separated the two germline ends. The CDR3 has 14 residues. The CDR3 DNA follows: TGCGCCAGCAGCCAAACGACAGACCAAGAGACCCAGTACTTC. Translation: CASSQTTDQETQYF.

The gene calls are TRBV5-6 and TRBJ2-4; the match to TRBD1 covers 7 bases. This CDR3 comprises 16 residues. Germline CDR1 and CDR2: SGHDT and YYEEEE. Trimming at V came to 4 bases and at J to 1 base, leaving 8 bases not matched to a gene. The CDR3 DNA sequence: TGTGCCAGCAGCCCTGAGATGACAGGGGCCAAAAACATTCAGTACTTC. It yields the protein CASSPEMTGAKNIQYF. The full variable domain, completed using reference TRBV5-6 and TRBJ2-4, is DAGVTQSPTHLIKTRGQQVTLRCSPKSGHDTVSWYQQALGQGPQFIFQYYEEEERQRGNFPDRFSGHQFPNYSSELNVNALLLGDSALYLCASSPEMTGAKNIQYFGAGTRLSVL.

This chain connects TRBV7-3 to TRBJ2-2; 9 nucleotides line up with TRBD2. J was trimmed by 1 base and V by 5 bases; bases with no gene match: 8. The germline V gene encodes CDR1 SGHTA and CDR2 FQGTGA. CDR3 length: 17 residues. CDR3 sequence: CASSDPGAGGNTGELFF. In DNA, the CDR3 is TGTGCCAGCAGCGACCCCGGAGCGGGGGGGAACACCGGGGAGCTGTTTTTT.

This rearrangement joins TRBV28 to TRBJ1-5; 10 bases are a match to TRBD1. Germline V gene data show CDR1 as MDHEN and CDR2 as SYDVKM. V shed 2 bases, J shed 3 bases, and the junction held 7 bases outside the gene matches. The CDR3 is made up of 17 amino acids. This chain's CDR3 is CASSLLGQGNFNQPQHF. In DNA form, the CDR3 reads TGTGCCAGCAGTTTACTGGGACAGGGGAATTTCAATCAGCCCCAGCATTTT.

This chain links TRBV11-3 with TRBJ2-4, with TRBD2 matching over 9 bases. Per the germline V gene, CDR1 is SGHNT and CDR2 is YENEEA. This CDR3 has 15 amino acids. The trim removed 3 bases at V and 8 bases at J, leaving 8 bases unmatched. The DNA for the CDR3 is TGTGCCAGCAGCTTTAGCGGGAGTGGAATTGACATTCAGTACTTC. This encodes CASSFSGSGIDIQYF.

The chain joins TRBV11-3 to TRBJ1-1, with 7 bases lining up with TRBD1. V lost 5 bases, J lost 3 bases, and 6 bases stayed unmatched. Per the germline V gene, CDR1 is SGHNT and CDR2 is YENEEA. The CDR3 runs to 14 residues. The CDR3 spells CASSREGGYTEAFF. The CDR3 nucleotides read TGTGCCAGCAGCAGAGAAGGGGGCTACACTGAAGCTTTCTTT.

The chain employs TRBV6-6 and TRBJ1-1; D gene unclear. Germline values: CDR1 MNHNY, CDR2 SVGAGI (reference sequence). The CDR3 is made up of 13 amino acids. The ends were cut back, 9 bases at V and 1 base at J, with 12 bases in the middle. The DNA for the CDR3 is TGTGCCAGTTCATTAGTCCAGAACACTGAAGCTTTCTTT. Residues: CASSLVQNTEAFF.

This clone has just a few counts. This chain links TRBV19 with TRBJ2-7; 7 bases agree with TRBD1. V lost 2 bases and J lost 2; bases outside the gene matches: 15. The CDR3 spans 18 residues. Looked up from germline, CDR1 is LNHDA and CDR2 is SQIVND (reference sequence). CDR3 sequence: CASSIRRFPGQSPYEQYF. CDR3 sequence (DNA): TGTGCCAGTAGTATACGCCGATTCCCGGGACAGAGCCCCTACGAGCAGTACTTC.

J is TRBJ1-2 and V is TRBV7-3; D might be TRBD1 (5 bases). The CDR3 has 13 residues. Germline V gene data show CDR1 as SGHTA and CDR2 as FQGTGA. V gave up 3 bases and J gave up 11 bases, with 16 bases separating them. The CDR3 here is CASSFDGAQSYTF. The CDR3, as DNA: TGTGCCAGCAGCTTTGATGGGGCCCAAAGTTACACCTTC.

The chain has TRBV9 and TRBJ1-1; 8 nucleotides match TRBD1. Germline CDR1 SGDLS, CDR2 YYNGEE. V was pared by 0 bases and J by 8 bases, with 0 bases of the junction left unmatched. The CDR3 consists of 12 residues. The CDR3 reads CASSVDRGEAFF. The CDR3 DNA is TGTGCCAGCAGCGTAGACAGGGGGGAAGCTTTCTTT.

This clone has just one count. V is TRBV2 and J is TRBJ2-7, with no clear D. Trimming removed 8 bases at V and 0 bases at J, with 8 bases between. Germline V lookup: CDR1 SNHLY, CDR2 FYNNEI. CDR3 length: 12 residues. The CDR3 DNA follows: TGTGCCAGCCTTTATAACTCCTACGAGCAGTACTTC. Amino acid sequence: CASLYNSYEQYF.

The rearrangement uses TRBV4-2 and TRBJ2-7; perhaps TRBD1 as D (5 bases). Germline V gene sequence: CDR1 LGHNA, CDR2 YNFKEQ. V was pared by 6 bases and J by 4 bases, with 7 bases between. CDR3 length: 11 amino acids. For the CDR3, the DNA is TGTGCCAGCAGAGGGGAATACGAGCAGTACTTC. This translates into CASRGEYEQYF.

The chain joins TRBV19 to TRBJ2-1, with 10 nucleotides matching TRBD2. The CDR3 length is 18 residues. V lost 7 bases and J lost 1; bases outside the gene matches: 13. The germline V gene has CDR1 LNHDA and CDR2 SQIVND (reference sequence). CDR3 sequence reads: CASTESGGLAMSYNEQFF. In DNA form, the CDR3 reads TGTGCCAGTACCGAATCCGGGGGACTAGCGATGTCCTACAATGAGCAGTTCTTC.

The chain links TRBV6-1 to TRBJ1-1; D possibly corresponds to TRBD1 (6 bases). Germline values: CDR1 MNHNS, CDR2 SASEGT. Trimming stripped 3 bases from V and 4 bases from J, with 12 bases between. The CDR3 runs to 14 residues. CDR3 in amino acids: CASSDRGEVTEAFF. Here the CDR3 DNA reads TGTGCCAGCAGTGACAGGGGAGAGGTCACTGAAGCTTTCTTT.

This chain connects TRBV11-3 to TRBJ1-2; D is undetermined. The CDR3 is 12 amino acids. V was clipped by 5 bases and J by 5 bases, with 9 bases between them. CDR1 is SGHNT and CDR2 is YENEEA in the germline V gene. The DNA of the CDR3 is TGTGCCAGCAGCGAACGGGGTTATGGCTACACCTTC. The encoded protein is CASSERGYGYTF.

J is TRBJ1-1 and V is TRBV11-2; a possible D gene is TRBD1 (6 bases). V dropped 8 bases and J dropped 9 bases, with 10 bases sitting between them. The CDR3 is made up of 10 amino acids. Germline V CDR1 and CDR2: SGHAT, FQNNGV. CDR3 in DNA: TGTGCCAGCGCAGGGGCAAAAGCTTTCTTT. This translates into CASAGAKAFF.

The chain links TRBV9 to TRBJ2-6, with D possibly being TRBD2 (5 bases). Trimming stripped 2 bases from V and 4 bases from J, with 16 bases between. Germline assignment: CDR1 SGDLS and CDR2 YYNGEE. This CDR3 is built from 17 residues. CDR3 bases: TGTGCCAGCAGCGTCGGGGTGGGTCCGGGCGGGGCCAACGTCCTGACTTTC. Translated: CASSVGVGPGGANVLTF.

The chain recombines TRBV11-2 with TRBJ2-7; TRBD2 is a possible D gene (6 bases). V was shortened by 2 bases and J by 5 bases, with 10 bases between the two germline ends. This CDR3 spans 13 amino acids. Germline CDR1 is SGHAT and CDR2 is FQNNGV. Here the CDR3 reads CASSLPRLDEQYF. DNA of the CDR3: TGTGCCAGCAGCTTACCTCGACTAGACGAGCAGTACTTC.

This clone has only one observation. This chain connects TRBV14 to TRBJ2-7, with TRBD2 matching over 10 bases. Losses at the gene ends were 3 bases for V and 3 bases for J; bases not matched to a gene: 2. Germline V gives CDR1 SGHDN, CDR2 FVKESK. The length of the CDR3 is 14 residues. Written as DNA, the CDR3 is TGTGCCAGCAGCCACTGGACTAGCGGCTACGAGCAGTACTTC. Protein product: CASSHWTSGYEQYF.